This record covers a single T cell receptor (beta chain). Its matching antigen is unknown. This sample was included in a study of shared clonotypes between healthy human individuals. General study results and limits: Sequencing depth was expected to affect clonotype sharing among donors. Specimens sampled were limited to blood, with tissue repertoires likely differing.

The V gene's germline CDR1 is GTSNPN and CDR2 SVGIG (reference sequence). The CDR3 extends over 15 amino acids. Trimming removed 5 bases from V and 4 bases from J, with 20 bases in between. Data came from immunoSEQ multiplex PCR; TCRdb stores just in-frame clones and leaves some out. Of about 470,000 clones in the sample, around 79% are singletons; the top ten hold roughly an eighth. The donor population consisted of healthy HIV-negative adults with no recent acute infections or vaccinations. This chain links TRBV30 with TRBJ1-2; D is unresolved. The sequencing sample was made of PBMCs. The origin of this receptor is a woman aged 40 to 49 in good health. Some clones in this sample may be carry-over from other donors' samples. CDR3 in DNA: TGTGCCTGGGACCGATCCTGGGCAGGCACCTATGGCTACACCTTC. Translated: CAWDRSWAGTYGYTF.